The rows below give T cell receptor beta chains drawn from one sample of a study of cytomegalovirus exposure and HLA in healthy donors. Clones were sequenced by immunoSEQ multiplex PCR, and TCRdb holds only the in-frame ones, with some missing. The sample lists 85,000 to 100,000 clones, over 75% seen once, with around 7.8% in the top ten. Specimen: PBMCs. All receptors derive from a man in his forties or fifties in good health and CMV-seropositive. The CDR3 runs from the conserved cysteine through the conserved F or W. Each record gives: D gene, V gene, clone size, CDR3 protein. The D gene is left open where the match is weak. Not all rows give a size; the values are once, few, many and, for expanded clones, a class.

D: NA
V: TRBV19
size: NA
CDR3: CASSIGSNMNTEAFF

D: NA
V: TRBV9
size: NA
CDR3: CASGEGTRQETQYF

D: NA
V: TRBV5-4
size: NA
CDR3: CASSLASSTDTQYF

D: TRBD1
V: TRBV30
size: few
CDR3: CAWSVLQGASQPQHF

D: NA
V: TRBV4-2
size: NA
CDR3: CASSQGALANEQYF

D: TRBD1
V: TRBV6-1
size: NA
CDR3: CASSGQDRAFPPLHF

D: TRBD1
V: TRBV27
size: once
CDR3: CASSLTGTGFRGYTF

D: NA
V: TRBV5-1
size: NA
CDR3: CASSLAGQVSTEAFF

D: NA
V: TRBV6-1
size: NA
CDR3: CASSVLITDTQYF

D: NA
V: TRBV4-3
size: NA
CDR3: CASSQGMGLGTEAFF

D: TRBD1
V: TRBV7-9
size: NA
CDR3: CASSPPDRVSEQYF

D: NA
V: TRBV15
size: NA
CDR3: CATSRETVFYEQYF

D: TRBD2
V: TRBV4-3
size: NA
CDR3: CASSQDFGGGAGETQYF

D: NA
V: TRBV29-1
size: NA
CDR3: CSVAGRNEKLFF

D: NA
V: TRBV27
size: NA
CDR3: CASSPTLGRVRSPLHF

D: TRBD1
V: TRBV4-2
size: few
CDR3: CASSQDTDRVVVQYF

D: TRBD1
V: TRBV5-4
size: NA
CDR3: CASSRDRGLYNEQFF

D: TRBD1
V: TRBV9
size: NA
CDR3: CASSMWTGENTEAFF

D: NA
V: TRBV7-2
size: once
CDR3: CASSLAGQILYGYTF

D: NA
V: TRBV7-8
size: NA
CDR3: CASSLAHYTLNTEAFF

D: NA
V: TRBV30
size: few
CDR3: CAWSTGQGEAFF

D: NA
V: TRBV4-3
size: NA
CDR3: CASSQDDRRSYEQYF

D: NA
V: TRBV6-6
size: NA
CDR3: CASSYSTNYGYTF

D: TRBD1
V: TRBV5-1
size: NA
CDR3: CASSTTGGSNQPQNF

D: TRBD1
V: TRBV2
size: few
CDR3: CASSLGTGGDEQFF

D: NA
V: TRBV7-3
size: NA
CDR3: CASSLTAGGGTEAFF

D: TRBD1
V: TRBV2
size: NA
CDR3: CASTQTGGDSPLHF

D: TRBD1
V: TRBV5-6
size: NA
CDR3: CASSPGQGPSNQPQHF

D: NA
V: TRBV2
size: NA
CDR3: CASRAEGSPLHF

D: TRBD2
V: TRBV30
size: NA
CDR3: CAWSVLAGATDTQYF

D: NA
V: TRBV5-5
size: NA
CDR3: CASSPRQRAGSQETQYF

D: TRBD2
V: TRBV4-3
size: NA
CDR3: CASSQELQAGLQETQYF

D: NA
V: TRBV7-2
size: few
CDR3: CASSFGQDNNEQFF

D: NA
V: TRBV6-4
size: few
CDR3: CASSDWAANNEQFF

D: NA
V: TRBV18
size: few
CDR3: CASSSQGYTDGYTF

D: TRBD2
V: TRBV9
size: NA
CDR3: CASSPIPGGPDEQFF

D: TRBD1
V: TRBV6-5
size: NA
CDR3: CASSRDRGYEQYF

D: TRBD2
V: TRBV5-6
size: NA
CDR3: CASSPLAAGNTGELFF

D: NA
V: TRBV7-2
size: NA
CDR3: CASSRGVGVETQYF